Presented here are 23 T cell receptor beta chains from one specimen sequenced in a study of control samples from healthy donors and cancer patients. Produced via immunoSEQ multiplex PCR; TCRdb's table is partial and in-frame only. This sample has tens of thousands of clones, with around 90% found just once. Sequenced sample: PBMCs. The receptors were sampled from a woman aged 55-70 years with head and neck cancer.

The V and J genes are TRBV28 and TRBJ1-1, with a tentative D call TRBD1 (6 bases). V gave up 5 bases and J gave up 7 bases, with 20 bases separating them. This CDR3 comprises 15 residues. CDR1 is MDHEN and CDR2 is SYDVKM in the germline V gene. The CDR3 is CASSIQRGGKSEAFF. CDR3 nucleotide sequence: TGTGCCAGCAGTATACAGAGGGGGGGGAAAAGTGAAGCTTTCTTT.

The chain joins TRBV7-2 to TRBJ2-5; TRBD2 matches 12 bases. This CDR3 has 15 residues. Trimming cost V 5 bases and J 5 bases; bases outside gene matches: 6. Germline V gene data show CDR1 as SGHTA and CDR2 as FQGNSA. The CDR3 reads CASSTLAGGGETQYF. CDR3 sequence (DNA): TGTGCCAGCAGCACCCTAGCGGGAGGGGGGGAGACCCAGTACTTC.

The chain couples TRBV2 to TRBJ2-2; 7 bases fit TRBD2. The CDR3 runs 16 residues. V shed 4 bases and J 4 bases; nucleotides not matched to a gene: 9. Germline CDR1 is SNHLY and CDR2 is FYNNEI. The CDR3 is CASSVAGAVFTGELFF. CDR3 in DNA: TGTGCCAGCAGTGTTGCGGGAGCGGTCTTCACCGGGGAGCTGTTTTTT.

The chain couples TRBV5-1 to TRBJ2-4; TRBD2 aligns across 11 bases. V lost 4 bases to trimming and J lost 0 bases; unmatched junction nucleotides: 6. CDR1 and CDR2 (germline): SGHRS, YFSETQ. This CDR3 has 17 amino acids. The DNA of the CDR3 is TGCGCCAGCAGCGGGGGACTAGCGGACCTAGCCAAAAACATTCAGTACTTC. It is translated as CASSGGLADLAKNIQYF.

There are a few counts of this clone. Here the CDR3 reads CASSLWATSGRAKSETQYF. The CDR3 nucleotides are TGTGCCAGCAGCTTATGGGCGACTAGCGGGAGGGCCAAGTCAGAGACCCAGTACTTC. The V gene is TRBV7-9, the J gene TRBJ2-5; 14 nucleotides agree with TRBD2. The V gene end was trimmed by 2 bases and the J gene end by 4 bases; junction bases not matched to a gene: 12. This CDR3 spans 19 amino acids. Germline values: CDR1 SEHNR, CDR2 FQNEAQ (reference sequence).

This clone was detected only a few times. The chain is built from TRBV18 and TRBJ2-1; D unclear. Germline values: CDR1 KGHSH, CDR2 LQKENI. The CDR3 totals 14 residues. Between the trimmed V and J ends, which lost 3 bases and 3 bases, there was a span of 9 bases. CDR3 region: CASSPNLDYNEQFF. The CDR3 bases are TGTGCCAGCTCACCTAATTTGGACTACAATGAGCAGTTCTTC.

This clone is a singleton in its sample. The chain employs TRBV19 and TRBJ1-5; 8 bases line up with TRBD1. V shed 6 bases and J 2 bases; nucleotides not matched to a gene: 6. The V gene's germline CDR1 is LNHDA and CDR2 SQIVND (reference sequence). The CDR3 sequence is 15 residues long. CDR3 sequence: CASRDGQGRNQPQHF. CDR3 nucleotide sequence: TGTGCCAGTAGGGATGGACAGGGCCGCAATCAGCCCCAGCATTTT. Complete variable domain (other parts from reference TRBV19 and TRBJ1-5): DGGITQSPKYLFRKEGQNVTLSCEQNLNHDAMYWYRQDPGQGLRLIYYSQIVNDFQKGDIAEGYSVSREKKESFPLTVTSAQKNPTAFYLCASRDGQGRNQPQHFGDGTRLSIL.

This clone was found once. This chain uses TRBV18 with TRBJ2-1, with TRBD1 matching 8 bases. This CDR3 comprises 12 residues. Germline CDR1 and CDR2: KGHSH and LQKENI. Germline trimming cut 6 bases from V and 9 bases from J; bases unmatched to any gene: 4. Here the CDR3 DNA reads TGTGCCAGCTCCTTTGACAGGGGTGAGCAGTTCTTC. Its protein is CASSFDRGEQFF. Supplemented by reference TRBV18 and TRBJ2-1, the full variable domain reads NAGVMQNPRHLVRRRGQEARLRCSPMKGHSHVYWYRQLPEEGLKFMVYLQKENIIDESGMPKERFSAEFPKEGPSILRIQQVVRGDSAAYFCASSFDRGEQFFGPGTRLTVL.

The chain couples TRBV27 to TRBJ1-2, with a possible D match to TRBD1 (5 bases). The germline CDR1 and CDR2 sequences are MNHEY and SMNVEV (reference sequence). Trimming stripped 3 bases from V and 7 bases from J, with 12 bases between. This CDR3 region has 13 residues. The CDR3 region is CASSFRRGSGYTF. DNA of the CDR3: TGTGCCAGCAGTTTCAGGAGGGGCTCTGGCTACACCTTC.

This clone was counted a few times. The chain recombines TRBV30 with TRBJ1-1, with 8 nucleotides matching TRBD1. The V segment lost 3 bases and the J segment 1 base; nucleotides outside the gene matches: 4. Per the germline V gene, CDR1 is GTSNPN and CDR2 is SVGIG (reference sequence). The CDR3 spans 14 residues. The CDR3 region has the DNA TGTGCCTGGAGAGGGGACAGGAGGAACACTGAAGCTTTCTTT. It translates to CAWRGDRRNTEAFF.

This chain connects TRBV16 to TRBJ2-7; tentatively, D is TRBD1 or TRBD2 (6 bases each). Trimming took 4 bases from V and 3 from J, leaving 16 bases between them. The CDR3 totals 15 residues. CDR1 and CDR2 (germline): KGHSY, FQNENV. The CDR3 loop is CASSPARGGSYEQYF. DNA of the CDR3: TGTGCCAGCAGCCCTGCGCGAGGGGGGAGCTACGAGCAGTACTTC. The complete variable domain, with remaining parts taken from reference TRBV16 and TRBJ2-7, reads GEEVAQTPKHLVRGEGQKAKLYCAPIKGHSYVFWYQQVLKNEFKFLISFQNENVFDETGMPKERFSAKCLPNSPCSLEIQATKLEDSAVYFCASSPARGGSYEQYFGPGTRLTVT.

Only one count was recorded for this clone. The V call is TRBV11-3, the J call TRBJ2-1, with D tentatively TRBD2 (7 bases). Germline V gene lookup returns CDR1 SGHNT and CDR2 YENEEA. The CDR3 totals 14 residues. Trimming cost V 3 bases and J 7 bases, with 13 bases left between them. The CDR3 DNA is TGTGCCAGCAGCTTTGGGGGAGGGGGTAATGAGCAGTTCTTC. Translation: CASSFGGGGNEQFF.

J is TRBJ2-2 and V is TRBV6-1; D remains ambiguous. There are 18 residues in the CDR3. From germline, CDR1 is MNHNS and CDR2 SASEGT. The V gene lost 4 bases and the J gene lost 1 base, with 19 bases spanning the gap. The CDR3 spells CASSVSGQHYRNTGELFF. CDR3 in DNA: TGTGCCAGCAGTGTTTCCGGGCAGCACTACCGGAACACCGGGGAGCTGTTTTTT.

This chain joins TRBV3-1 (or the pseudogene TRBV3-2) and TRBJ2-7; 10 nucleotides agree with TRBD1. CDR3 length equals 14 residues. CDR1 and CDR2 from the germline V gene are LGHDT and YNNKEL (reference sequence). J lost 4 bases, V lost 3 bases, and 3 bases had no gene match. CDR3 amino acids: CASSQVGQGYEQYF. In DNA, the CDR3 is TGTGCCAGCAGCCAGGTGGGACAGGGGTACGAGCAGTACTTC.

This clone was detected once. The V gene is TRBV6-5, the J gene TRBJ2-7; D may be TRBD1 (6 bases). Germline values: CDR1 MNHEY, CDR2 SVGAGI. V lost 7 bases to trimming and J lost 4 bases, with 11 bases between them. This CDR3 spans 12 amino acids. CDR3 nucleotides: TGTGCCAGCATGACGCAGGGGTACGAGCAGTACTTC. It codes for CASMTQGYEQYF.

V gene TRBV11-2 combines with J gene TRBJ2-2; 11 bases are a match to TRBD1. From germline, CDR1 is SGHAT and CDR2 FQNNGV. Unmatched junction bases numbered 10, after V lost 4 bases and J lost 6 bases. The CDR3 totals 17 residues. CDR3 sequence (DNA): TGTGCCAGCAGCTCCATTCAGGGACAGGGGGGCCCCGGGGAGCTGTTTTTT. Translation gives CASSSIQGQGGPGELFF. The full variable domain, rest sourced from reference TRBV11-2 and TRBJ2-2, is EAGVAQSPRYKIIEKRQSVAFWCNPISGHATLYWYQQILGQGPKLLIQFQNNGVVDDSQLPKDRFSAERLKGVDSTLKIQPAKLEDSAVYLCASSSIQGQGGPGELFFGEGSRLTVL.

This chain uses TRBV7-2 with TRBJ2-1, with 11 positions matching TRBD2. V trimming: 4 bases; J trimming: 10 bases; junction bases outside the gene matches: 9. This CDR3 has 15 amino acids. CDR1 is SGHTA, CDR2 FQGNSA, per germline. The CDR3 DNA reads TGTGCCAGCAGCTCCATAGCGGGAGGGATCTGGGAGCAGTTCTTC. As protein: CASSSIAGGIWEQFF.

The V gene is TRBV5-4, the J gene TRBJ2-6, with TRBD2 as a possible D gene (6 bases). The CDR3 runs 15 residues. V was shortened by 4 bases and J by 4 bases, with 12 bases between the two germline ends. The germline CDR1 and CDR2 sequences are SGHNT and YYREEE (reference sequence). The CDR3 loop is CASSGGRPGANVLTF. The CDR3 coding sequence is TGTGCCAGCAGCGGGGGGAGGCCCGGGGCCAACGTCCTGACTTTC.

The genes are TRBV4-2 and TRBJ2-5, with 10 nucleotides matching TRBD2. Germline assignment: CDR1 LGHNA and CDR2 YNFKEQ. Trimming cost V 5 bases and J 4 bases; bases outside gene matches: 10. The CDR3 spans 16 residues. The CDR3 nucleotides are TGTGCCAGCAGCATCAATAGCGGGAGGATGCCAGAGACCCAGTACTTC. Translation: CASSINSGRMPETQYF.

The V gene is TRBV30, the J gene TRBJ2-5, with TRBD2 matching over 14 bases. This CDR3 contains 19 residues. After removal of 0 bases from V and 5 bases from J, the junction contained 14 bases not matched to a gene. CDR1 is GTSNPN and CDR2 is SVGIG in the germline V gene (reference sequence). The CDR3 is CAWSVRRTSGRMVSETQYF. The CDR3 nucleotides are TGTGCCTGGAGTGTACGTAGGACTAGCGGGAGGATGGTTTCGGAGACCCAGTACTTC.

This clone occurred a few times. Additional DNA sequences in this sample encode the identical CDR3. The rearrangement links TRBV20-1 to TRBJ1-1, with D unclear. The CDR3 runs 11 residues. V lost 6 bases and J 3 bases, leaving 8 bases between the germline ends. Germline lookup yields CDR1 DFQATT and CDR2 SNEGSKA (reference sequence). As DNA, the CDR3 is TGCAGTGCCGGAACAGACACTGAAGCTTTCTTT. Amino acid sequence: CSAGTDTEAFF.

The rearrangement joins TRBV11-2 to TRBJ2-3; D gene unclear. V was clipped by 0 bases and J by 4 bases, with 11 bases between them. This CDR3 spans 15 amino acids. The germline V gene has CDR1 SGHAT and CDR2 FQNNGV. The chain's CDR3 is CASSLDRGQPDTQYF. For the CDR3, the DNA is TGTGCCAGCAGCTTAGATCGCGGTCAGCCAGATACGCAGTATTTT. Full variable domain (rest looked up from reference TRBV11-2 and TRBJ2-3): EAGVAQSPRYKIIEKRQSVAFWCNPISGHATLYWYQQILGQGPKLLIQFQNNGVVDDSQLPKDRFSAERLKGVDSTLKIQPAKLEDSAVYLCASSLDRGQPDTQYFGPGTRLTVL.

The rearrangement uses TRBV7-2 and TRBJ2-1; D is unclear. Deletions cut 2 bases from V and 9 bases from J, with 17 bases between. The CDR3 has 15 residues. CDR1 and CDR2 (germline): SGHTA, FQGNSA. For the CDR3, the DNA is TGTGCCAGCAGCTTATTAGGTAGGGCTGTCGGTGAGCAGTTCTTC. Its translation is CASSLLGRAVGEQFF.